This entry features one T cell receptor (beta chain) sequence. Its antigen is unidentified. The sample comes from a study of T cell responses to AZD1222 COVID-19 vaccine. General observations from the study: Only 5 or 6 people who got AZD1222 tested seropositive at baseline. Once two AZD1222 doses were given, Spike-specific TCR breadth and depth went up. White British donors predominated, females outnumbered males, and clonal diversity was possibly underestimated.

The data were produced by immunoSEQ multiplex PCR, yet TCRdb's version contains in-frame clones alone and is incomplete. The repertoire holds 95,000 to 150,000 clones, with about 90% as singletons. In germline, CDR1 is MGHRA, CDR2 YSYEKL. CDR3 length equals 14 residues. V was clipped by 3 bases and J by 6 bases; unmatched bases: 5. Here the sequenced sample was peripheral blood, taken on day 0 of AZD1222 vaccination. The chain links TRBV4-1 to TRBJ2-7; 10 bases map to TRBD2. The clonotype originates from an adult in good health. CDR3 protein: CASSQKREGREQYF. CDR3 DNA sequence: TGCGCCAGCAGCCAGAAGCGGGAGGGCCGCGAGCAGTACTTC.